The T cell receptor (beta chain) described here comes from a study of CD8+ T cells in alopecia areata. About the research overall: For the treated group, dosing was oral tofacitinib at 5 to 10 mg twice daily.

Extracted RNA was reverse transcribed into cDNA, the sequencing template. Data came from immunoSEQ multiplex PCR; TCRdb stores just in-frame clones and leaves some out. The table lists roughly 120,000 clones, around two fifths of them singletons, with 3% to 3.5% in the top ten. Per the germline V gene, CDR1 is LNHDA and CDR2 is SQIVND (reference sequence). The CDR3 covers 15 residues. Trimming removed 6 bases from V and 7 bases from J; junction bases left unmatched: 12. J is TRBJ1-2 and V is TRBV19; 9 bases agree with TRBD1. The sequence was obtained from a human donor with alopecia areata. Sequencing was carried out using CD4+ T cells sorted from blood. The CDR3 spells CASRPIPDRGGGYTF. CDR3 nucleotide sequence: TGTGCCAGTAGACCAATTCCGGACAGGGGCGGTGGCTACACCTTC. The full variable domain, completed using reference TRBV19 and TRBJ1-2, is DGGITQSPKYLFRKEGQNVTLSCEQNLNHDAMYWYRQDPGQGLRLIYYSQIVNDFQKGDIAEGYSVSREKKESFPLTVTSAQKNPTAFYLCASRPIPDRGGGYTFGSGTRLTVV.